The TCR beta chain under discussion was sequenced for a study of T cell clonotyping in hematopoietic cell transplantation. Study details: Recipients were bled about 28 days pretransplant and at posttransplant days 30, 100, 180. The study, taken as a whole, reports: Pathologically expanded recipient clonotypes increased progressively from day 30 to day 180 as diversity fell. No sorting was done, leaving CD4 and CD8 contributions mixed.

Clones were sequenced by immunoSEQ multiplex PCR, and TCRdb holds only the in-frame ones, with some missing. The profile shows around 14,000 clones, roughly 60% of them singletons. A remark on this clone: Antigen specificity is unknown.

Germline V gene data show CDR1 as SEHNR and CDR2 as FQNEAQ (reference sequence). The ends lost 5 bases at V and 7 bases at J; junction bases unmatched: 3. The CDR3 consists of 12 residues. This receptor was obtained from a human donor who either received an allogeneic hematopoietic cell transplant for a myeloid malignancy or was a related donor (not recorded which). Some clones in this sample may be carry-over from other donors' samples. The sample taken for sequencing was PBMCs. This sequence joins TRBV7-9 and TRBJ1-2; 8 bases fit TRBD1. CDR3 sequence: CASSGQGGGYTF. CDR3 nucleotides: TGTGCCAGCAGCGGACAGGGAGGTGGCTACACCTTC.